These 10 T cell receptor beta chains share one sample of origin, sequenced in a study of blood T cell repertoires in COVID-19. The repertoire was sequenced with immunoSEQ multiplex PCR; TCRdb's copy has only in-frame clones and lacks some. The sample holds 200,000 or so clones, around 83% seen once. The sample was peripheral blood. These receptors all stem from a man between 45 and 60 years old who had recovered from COVID-19.

The chain recombines TRBV19 with TRBJ2-1; the D gene is possibly TRBD2 (6 bases). The CDR3 covers 15 residues. Trimming pared 4 bases from V and 0 bases from J, leaving 10 bases between. Germline-derived CDR1 and CDR2 are LNHDA and SQIVND (reference sequence). The CDR3 DNA follows: TGTGCCAGTAGTAGACGAGCGGGCTCCTACAATGAGCAGTTCTTC. It encodes CASSRRAGSYNEQFF.

About this clone itself: A read error may account for a junction end that differs from germline. The chain combines TRBV18 with TRBJ2-4, with TRBD2 matching over 12 bases. This CDR3 spans 14 amino acids. Germline V CDR1 and CDR2: KGHSH, LQKENI. The CDR3 loop is CASSLGTSGHAQCF. Written as DNA, the CDR3 is TGTGCCAGCTCACTCGGGACTAGCGGGCACGCTCAGTGCTTC.

The V gene is TRBV5-6, the J gene TRBJ2-2; no definite D call. Looked up from germline, CDR1 is SGHDT and CDR2 is YYEEEE. CDR3 length: 13 amino acids. Trimming cost V 3 bases and J 3 bases, with 6 bases left between them. The CDR3 reads CASSWQYTGELFF. The DNA of the CDR3 is TGTGCCAGCAGCTGGCAGTACACCGGGGAGCTGTTTTTT.

The V and J genes are TRBV3-1 (or the pseudogene TRBV3-2) and TRBJ2-3; 12 bases fit TRBD2. The ends lost 0 bases at V and 2 bases at J; junction bases unmatched: 9. The CDR3 is 19 amino acids. The germline V gene encodes CDR1 LGHDT and CDR2 YNNKEL (reference sequence). The CDR3 here is CASSQESASGRADTDTQYF. The CDR3 region has the DNA TGTGCCAGCAGCCAAGAATCCGCTAGCGGGAGGGCGGACACAGATACGCAGTATTTT.

V is TRBV28 and J is TRBJ1-1, with 7 bases matching TRBD1. The V segment lost 2 bases and the J segment 4 bases; nucleotides outside the gene matches: 7. This CDR3 is built from 15 residues. CDR1 MDHEN and CDR2 SYDVKM come from the germline V gene. This CDR3 reads CASSLRQGGGTEAFF. CDR3 coding DNA: TGTGCCAGCAGTTTACGACAGGGCGGAGGCACTGAAGCTTTCTTT.

This rearrangement joins TRBV27 to TRBJ2-1; 10 bases agree with TRBD2. The CDR3 consists of 17 residues. In germline, CDR1 is MNHEY, CDR2 SMNVEV (reference sequence). The V gene end was trimmed by 3 bases and the J gene end by 2 bases; junction bases not matched to a gene: 7. CDR3 DNA: TGTGCCAGCAGTTTGGTGTCTAGCGGGAGCCCCTACAATGAGCAGTTCTTC. Translating gives CASSLVSSGSPYNEQFF.

CDR3 sequence: CSVDPTGLSREQYF. The CDR3 DNA is TGCAGCGTTGATCCGACAGGGCTGTCACGGGAGCAGTACTTC. The chain employs TRBV29-1 and TRBJ2-7, with 7 nucleotides matching TRBD1. The CDR3 covers 14 residues. V lost 3 bases and J lost 7; bases outside the gene matches: 12. Germline CDR1 reads SQVTM; CDR2 reads ANQGSEA.

The chain recombines TRBV16 with TRBJ2-1; D perhaps matches TRBD1 (6 bases). Trimming stripped 1 base from V and 4 bases from J, with 14 bases between. Per the germline V gene, CDR1 is KGHSY and CDR2 is FQNENV. The CDR3 spans 16 residues. The CDR3 DNA is TGTGCCAGCAGCCAATATAGTCAGGGGATGTACAATGAGCAGTTCTTC. Protein product: CASSQYSQGMYNEQFF.

The chain joins TRBV5-5 to TRBJ2-7, with D perhaps TRBD2 (6 bases). The CDR3 is made up of 14 amino acids. V lost 4 bases and J lost 1, with 12 bases in between. In germline, CDR1 is SGHKS, CDR2 YYEKEE (reference sequence). The DNA of the CDR3 is TGTGCCAGCAGCCGGTGGGGGGAATCCTACGAGCAGTACTTC. This translates into CASSRWGESYEQYF. Full variable domain (outside the CDR3, taken from reference TRBV5-5 and TRBJ2-7): DAGVTQSPTHLIKTRGQQVTLRCSPISGHKSVSWYQQVLGQGPQFIFQYYEKEERGRGNFPDRFSARQFPNYSSELNVNALLLGDSALYLCASSRWGESYEQYFGPGTRLTVT.

V gene TRBV3-1 (or the pseudogene TRBV3-2) combines with J gene TRBJ2-3, with 9 bases fitting TRBD2. Trimming at V came to 3 bases and at J to 11 bases, leaving 3 bases not matched to a gene. This CDR3 region has 12 residues. In germline, CDR1 is LGHDT, CDR2 YNNKEL (reference sequence). The CDR3 loop is CASSHGLAWQYF. The DNA of the CDR3 is TGTGCCAGCAGCCATGGACTAGCGTGGCAGTATTTT.